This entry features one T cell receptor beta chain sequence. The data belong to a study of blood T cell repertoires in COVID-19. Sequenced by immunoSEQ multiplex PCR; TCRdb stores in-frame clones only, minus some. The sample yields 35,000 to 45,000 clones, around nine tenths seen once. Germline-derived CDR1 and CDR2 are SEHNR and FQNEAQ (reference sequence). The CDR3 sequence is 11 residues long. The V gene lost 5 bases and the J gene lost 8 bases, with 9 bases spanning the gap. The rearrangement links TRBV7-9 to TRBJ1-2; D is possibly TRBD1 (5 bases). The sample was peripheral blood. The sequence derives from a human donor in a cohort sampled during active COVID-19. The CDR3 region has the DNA TGTGCCAGCAGCACCAGGGAAGGCTACACCTTC. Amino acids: CASSTREGYTF.